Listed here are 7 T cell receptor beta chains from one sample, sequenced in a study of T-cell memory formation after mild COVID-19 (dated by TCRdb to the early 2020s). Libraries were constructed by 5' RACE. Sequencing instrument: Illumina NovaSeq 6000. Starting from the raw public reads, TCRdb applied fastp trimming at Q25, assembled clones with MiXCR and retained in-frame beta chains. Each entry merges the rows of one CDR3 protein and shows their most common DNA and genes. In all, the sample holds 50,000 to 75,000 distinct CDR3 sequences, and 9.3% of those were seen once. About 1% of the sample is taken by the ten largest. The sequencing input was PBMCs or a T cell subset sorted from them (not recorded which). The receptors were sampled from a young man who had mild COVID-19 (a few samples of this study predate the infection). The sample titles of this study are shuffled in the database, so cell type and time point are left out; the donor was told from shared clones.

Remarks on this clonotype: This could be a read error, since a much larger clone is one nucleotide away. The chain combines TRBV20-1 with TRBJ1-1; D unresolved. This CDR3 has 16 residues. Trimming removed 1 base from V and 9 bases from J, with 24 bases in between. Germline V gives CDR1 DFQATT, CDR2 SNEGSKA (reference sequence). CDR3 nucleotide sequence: TGCAGTGCTAGAGTGCCTTTAGGGAGAGCGGCATCTCAAGCTTTCTTT. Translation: CSARVPLGRAASQAFF.

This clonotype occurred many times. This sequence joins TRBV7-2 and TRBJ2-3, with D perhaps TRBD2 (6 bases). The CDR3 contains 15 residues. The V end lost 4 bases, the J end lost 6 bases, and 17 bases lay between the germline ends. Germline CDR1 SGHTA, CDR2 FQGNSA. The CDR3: CASSSVEGSVDTQYF. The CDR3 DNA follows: TGTGCCAGCAGCTCCGTGGAGGGGTCCGTCGATACGCAGTATTTT.

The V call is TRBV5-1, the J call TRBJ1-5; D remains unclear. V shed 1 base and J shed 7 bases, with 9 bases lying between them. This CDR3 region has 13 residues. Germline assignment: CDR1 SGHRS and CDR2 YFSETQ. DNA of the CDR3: TGCGCCAGCAGCTTGATAGGGAACCAGCCCCAGCATTTT. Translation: CASSLIGNQPQHF.

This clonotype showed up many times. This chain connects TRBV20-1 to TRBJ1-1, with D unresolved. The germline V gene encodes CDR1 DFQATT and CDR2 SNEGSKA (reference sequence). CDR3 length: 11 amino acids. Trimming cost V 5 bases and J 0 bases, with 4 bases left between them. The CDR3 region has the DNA TGCAGTGCTTCGGTGAACACTGAAGCTTTCTTT. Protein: CSASVNTEAFF.

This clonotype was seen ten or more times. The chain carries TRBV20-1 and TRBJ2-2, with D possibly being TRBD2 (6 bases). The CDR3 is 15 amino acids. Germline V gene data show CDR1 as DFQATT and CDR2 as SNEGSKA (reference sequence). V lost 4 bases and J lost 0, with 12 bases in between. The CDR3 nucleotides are TGCAGTGCTACTAGCGAACAGGCGAACACCGGGGAGCTGTTTTTT. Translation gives CSATSEQANTGELFF.

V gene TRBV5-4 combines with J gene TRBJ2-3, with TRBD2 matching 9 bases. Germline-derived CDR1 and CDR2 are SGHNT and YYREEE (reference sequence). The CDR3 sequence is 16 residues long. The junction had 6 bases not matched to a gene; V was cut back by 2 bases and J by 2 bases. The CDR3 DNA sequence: TGTGCCAGCAGCTTCCAAGCGGGGGGTTCCACAGATACGCAGTATTTT. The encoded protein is CASSFQAGGSTDTQYF.

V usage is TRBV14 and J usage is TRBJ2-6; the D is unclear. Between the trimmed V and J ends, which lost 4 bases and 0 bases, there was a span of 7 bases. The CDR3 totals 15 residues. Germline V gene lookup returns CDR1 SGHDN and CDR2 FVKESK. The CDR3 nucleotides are TGTGCCAGCAGCCCGCGACTCTCTGGGGCCAACGTCCTGACTTTC. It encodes CASSPRLSGANVLTF.